This is a list of T cell receptor beta chains from one sample in a study of T cells in localized non-small cell lung cancer. Libraries were prepared by immunoSEQ multiplex PCR; TCRdb keeps only in-frame clonotypes and omits some of them. The sample shows tens of thousands of clones, 70% to 90% of them seen only once. The sample consisted of peripheral blood, taken before any cancer treatment. The receptors stem from a man aged 40-75 years with stage I lung adenocarcinoma. The CDR3 runs from the conserved cysteine through the conserved F or W. A D gene is named only where the DNA matches it firmly. Clone size appears in some rows only: once, few, many, or a class for an expanded clone.

length	J	V	D	size	DNA	CDR3
13	TRBJ1-3	TRBV21-1	.	.	TGTGCCAGCAGCAAGGGGGTCGGAAACACCATATATTTT	CASSKGVGNTIYF
15	TRBJ1-5	TRBV5-1	.	.	TGCGCCAGCAGCTTGGAGGGGGGGTCGGAGCAGCCCCAGCATTTT	CASSLEGGSEQPQHF
14	TRBJ2-7	TRBV7-6	.	.	TGTGCCAGCAGCTTAGAACGGACATCCTACGAGCAGTACTTC	CASSLERTSYEQYF
14	TRBJ1-5	TRBV4-1	TRBD1	.	TGCGCCAGCAGCCATCGACAGGGCCAACAGCCCCAGCATTTT	CASSHRQGQQPQHF
13	TRBJ1-5	TRBV6-6	.	.	TGTGCCAGCAGGCACGGTAGCAATCAGCCCCAGCATTTT	CASRHGSNQPQHF
14	TRBJ2-2	TRBV7-9	.	.	TGTGCCGTATCTTGGGGGTCTAACACCGGGGAGCTGTTTTTT	CAVSWGSNTGELFF
17	TRBJ1-2	TRBV4-2	TRBD1	once	TGTGCCAGCAGCCAAGTAGGGGACAGGAGAAGGGGCTATGGCTACACCTTC	CASSQVGDRRRGYGYTF
15	TRBJ1-4	TRBV6-1	.	.	TGTGCCAGCAGTGAAGCGGTTCAGGGTTCTAGGAAACTGTTTTTT	CASSEAVQGSRKLFF
14	TRBJ2-5	TRBV5-1	.	.	TGCGCCAGCAGCTTGAAGGGATACCAAGAGACCCAGTACTTC	CASSLKGYQETQYF
16	TRBJ2-5	TRBV7-2	.	.	TGTACCAGCAGCTTAGGCACGCCGGGCCCCCAGGGGACCCAGTACTTC	CTSSLGTPGPQGTQYF
15	TRBJ2-7	TRBV9	TRBD2	.	TGTGCCAGCAGCCCCAGACTAGCGGAGTACTACGAGCAGTACTTC	CASSPRLAEYYEQYF
14	TRBJ2-5	TRBV28	TRBD2	once	TGTGCCAGCACCCTCAAGCGGGAGCAAGAGACCCAGTACTTC	CASTLKREQETQYF
12	TRBJ2-1	TRBV7-9	TRBD2	few	TGTGCCAGCAGCTCGACTAGCGGTGAGCAGTTCTTC	CASSSTSGEQFF
13	TRBJ2-5	TRBV28	.	.	TGTGCCAGCAGGGACGCAGGGGGGCAGACCCAGTACTTC	CASRDAGGQTQYF
13	TRBJ2-1	TRBV7-3	TRBD1	.	TGTGCCAGCAGCCCAACAGGGGACGGAGAGCAGTTCTTC	CASSPTGDGEQFF
13	TRBJ2-3	TRBV18	.	.	TGTGCCAGCTCACCGGAAAGCACAGATACGCAGTATTTT	CASSPESTDTQYF
11	TRBJ2-7	TRBV19	.	few	TGTGCCAGTAGTATCAGAAGCGAGCAGTACTTC	CASSIRSEQYF
14	TRBJ1-4	TRBV25-1	.	once	TGTGCCAGCACCCTAAACGGGGCTGGGGAAAAACTGTTTTTT	CASTLNGAGEKLFF
14	TRBJ2-4	TRBV11-2	.	.	TGTGCCAGCAGCTTAACAGCAGCCAAAAACATTCAGTACTTC	CASSLTAAKNIQYF
14	TRBJ1-2	TRBV7-9	.	.	TGTGCCAGCAGTAGGGCGGGGGTAGGGTATGGCTACACCTTC	CASSRAGVGYGYTF
13	TRBJ2-1	TRBV30	.	.	TGTGCCTGGAGTAGGACAGCCTTTATGGAGCAGTTCTTC	CAWSRTAFMEQFF
16	TRBJ1-2	TRBV4-3	.	.	TGCGCCAGCAGCCAAGGCCAGACGAACGTGGGCTATGGCTACACCTTC	CASSQGQTNVGYGYTF
14	TRBJ1-2	TRBV7-2	.	once	TGTGCCAGCAGCTTAGGGACGGGGGGTTATGGCTACACCTTC	CASSLGTGGYGYTF
15	TRBJ2-5	TRBV7-8	.	.	TGTGCCAGCAGCCCCGGGGCGGGTTTGCAAGAGACCCAGTACTTC	CASSPGAGLQETQYF
14	TRBJ1-4	TRBV4-3	.	.	TGCGCCAGCAGCCTCGGGCGGAGGGGGGAAAAACTGTTTTTT	CASSLGRRGEKLFF